This T cell receptor beta chain derives from a study of shared clonotypes between healthy human individuals. How the authors handled the data: Because ImmunoSEQ provided only junction sequences with no quality scores, the filtering differed. Assay used: immunoSEQ multiplex PCR; TCRdb lists only in-frame clones, some missing. That table is the source of V, J and clone size, and D and trimming were worked out from the DNA. The sample lists over a million clones, over 95% seen once, with roughly 1.2% in the top ten. The germline V gene encodes CDR1 SGHTA and CDR2 FQGNSA. Deletions cut 7 bases from V and 11 bases from J, with 21 bases between. The CDR3 contains 13 residues.

The sequence derives from a man aged 25 to 40 in good health. The chain couples TRBV7-2 to TRBJ2-7; D is ambiguous. The sample comprised naive CD4+ T cells sorted from blood. The subset here: CD45RA+ positively selected. This CDR3 reads CASMKPDHGKKYF. CDR3 DNA: TGTGCCAGCATGAAACCTGATCATGGAAAGAAGTACTTC. Together with reference TRBV7-2 and TRBJ2-7, the CDR3 gives the full variable domain: GAGVSQSPSNKVTEKGKDVELRCDPISGHTALYWYRQSLGQGLEFLIYFQGNSAPDKSGLPSDRFSAERTGGSVSTLTIQRTQQEDSAVYLCASMKPDHGKKYFGPGTRLTVT.